This TCR beta chain was identified during a study of T cell responses to AZD1222 COVID-19 vaccine. Notes on this clone: Its antigen is not known.

Assay: immunoSEQ multiplex PCR; the TCRdb copy retains only in-frame clones and omits some. This repertoire shows about 31,000 clones, 70% to 90% found once; its top ten account for 12% to 15%. Study results and limitations: There were repertoire samples only from the period after the peak T cell response. Increased Spike-specific TCR breadth and depth were observed after two AZD1222 doses.

The CDR3 has 17 amino acids. In germline, CDR1 is MNHEY, CDR2 SVGEGT. Trimming took 0 bases from V and 7 from J; bases not matched to a gene: 10. Here the sequenced sample was peripheral blood, taken 28 days after the second AZD1222 dose. V gene TRBV6-2 or TRBV6-3 combines with J gene TRBJ2-4, with 9 bases identical to TRBD1. This TCR came from an adult who received the AZD1222 COVID-19 vaccine. CDR3 sequence: CASSYSTRDRVGNIQYF. Here the CDR3 DNA reads TGTGCCAGCAGTTACTCTACGAGGGACAGGGTGGGGAACATTCAGTACTTC.